The 9 T cell receptor beta chains reported below all come from one sample, sequenced in a study of cytomegalovirus exposure and HLA in healthy donors. The PCR employed 60 Vbeta primers together with 13 Jbeta primers. Profiling relied on immunoSEQ multiplex PCR, and the TCRdb table lists in-frame clones only, not all of them. The sample lists roughly 190,000 clones, about 81% occurring once. The sequenced sample was PBMCs. These receptors were collected from a man aged 18 to 29 in good health and CMV-seronegative.

The rearrangement joins TRBV5-1 to TRBJ2-7; D possibly corresponds to TRBD1 (6 bases). This CDR3 is 14 amino acids long. Germline CDR1 and CDR2: SGHRS and YFSETQ. The V end was cut by 5 bases, the J end by 8 bases, with 20 bases between. The CDR3 DNA reads TGCGCCAGCAGACAGTCTCAGGGGCAGGTTAAGCAGTACTTC. Amino acid sequence: CASRQSQGQVKQYF.

The genes are TRBV13 and TRBJ1-5, with 8 bases fitting TRBD1. The CDR3 runs to 14 residues. Germline V gives CDR1 PRHDT, CDR2 FYEKMQ (reference sequence). Germline trimming cut 5 bases from V and 6 bases from J; bases unmatched to any gene: 6. This CDR3 reads CASSKQGGGQPQHF. As DNA, the CDR3 is TGTGCCAGCAGCAAACAGGGGGGGGGTCAGCCCCAGCATTTT.

The rearrangement joins TRBV5-4 to TRBJ1-6; 7 bases map to TRBD1. CDR3 length equals 15 residues. The V gene end was trimmed by 0 bases and the J gene end by 7 bases; junction bases not matched to a gene: 4. Germline CDR1 reads SGHNT; CDR2 reads YYREEE (reference sequence). The CDR3 region has the DNA TGTGCCAGCAGCTTGGCCTGGGACAGAAATTCACCCCTCCACTTT. Its protein product is CASSLAWDRNSPLHF.

This chain connects TRBV7-9 to TRBJ2-5; the match to TRBD2 covers 10 bases. In germline, CDR1 is SEHNR, CDR2 FQNEAQ (reference sequence). The CDR3 is 18 residues long. After removal of 5 bases from V and 4 bases from J, the junction contained 16 bases not matched to a gene. In nucleotides, the CDR3 is TGTGCCAGCAGCGTAGTCCTAGCGGGGGCCTTCTACTCAGAGACCCAGTACTTC. It encodes CASSVVLAGAFYSETQYF.

This chain links TRBV9 with TRBJ2-2; no reliable D call. There are 17 residues in the CDR3. V gave up 3 bases and J gave up 6 bases, with 21 bases separating them. Germline V CDR1 and CDR2: SGDLS, YYNGEE. The CDR3 coding sequence is TGTGCCAGCAGCGGAAGCGCCCCCGTAAAGTCGTCCGGGGAGCTGTTTTTT. It yields the protein CASSGSAPVKSSGELFF.

In DNA, the CDR3 is TGTGCCAGCAGTGAATATTTCCCGACTAGCGGGGGGCCAGATACGCAGTATTTT. It specifies CASSEYFPTSGGPDTQYF. The chain combines TRBV25-1 with TRBJ2-3; the match to TRBD2 covers 13 bases. Unmatched junction bases numbered 7, after V lost 0 bases and J lost 4 bases. The CDR3 is 18 amino acids. Germline values: CDR1 MGHDK, CDR2 SYGVNS.

The chain joins TRBV19 to TRBJ1-2; 12 nucleotides align to TRBD1. J gave up 6 bases and V 3 bases, and 5 bases lay outside the gene matches. Germline values: CDR1 LNHDA, CDR2 SQIVND (reference sequence). The CDR3 consists of 15 residues. For the CDR3, the DNA is TGTGCCAGTAGTATCCGGGACAGGGGGCTGGATGGCTACACCTTC. Protein product: CASSIRDRGLDGYTF.

The V call is TRBV9, the J call TRBJ2-3, with no clear D. Trimming took off 0 bases at V and 0 bases at J, with 5 bases between the two ends. CDR3 length: 14 residues. Germline-derived CDR1 and CDR2 are SGDLS and YYNGEE. CDR3 in DNA: TGTGCCAGCAGCGTAGTCTCTAGCACAGATACGCAGTATTTT. Encoded protein: CASSVVSSTDTQYF.

The gene calls are TRBV27 and TRBJ1-4; TRBD1 agrees at 7 bases. Germline V gene sequence: CDR1 MNHEY, CDR2 SMNVEV (reference sequence). CDR3 length: 13 residues. The V segment lost 8 bases and the J segment 5 bases; nucleotides outside the gene matches: 5. Written as DNA, the CDR3 is TGTGCCAGCCGGGACAGACTAAATGAAAAACTGTTTTTT. It specifies CASRDRLNEKLFF.